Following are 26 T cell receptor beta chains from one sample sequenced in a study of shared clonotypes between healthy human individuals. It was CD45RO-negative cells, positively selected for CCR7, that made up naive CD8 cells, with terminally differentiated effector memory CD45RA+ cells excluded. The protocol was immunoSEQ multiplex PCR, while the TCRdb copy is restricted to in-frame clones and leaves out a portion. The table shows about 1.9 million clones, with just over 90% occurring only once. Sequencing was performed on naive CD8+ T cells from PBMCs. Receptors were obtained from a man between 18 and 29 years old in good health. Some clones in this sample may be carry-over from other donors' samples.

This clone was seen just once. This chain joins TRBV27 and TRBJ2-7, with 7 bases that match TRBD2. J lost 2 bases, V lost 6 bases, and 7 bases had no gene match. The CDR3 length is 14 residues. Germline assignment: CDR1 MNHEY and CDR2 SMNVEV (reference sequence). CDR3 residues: CASRQPGTTYEQYF. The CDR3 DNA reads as TGTGCCAGCAGGCAACCCGGGACTACCTACGAGCAGTACTTC.

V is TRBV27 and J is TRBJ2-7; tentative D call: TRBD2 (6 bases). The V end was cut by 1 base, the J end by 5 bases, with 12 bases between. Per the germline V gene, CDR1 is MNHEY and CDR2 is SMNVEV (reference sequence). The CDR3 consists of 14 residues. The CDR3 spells CASSLWPSADEQYF. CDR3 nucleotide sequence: TGTGCCAGCAGTTTATGGCCTAGCGCTGACGAGCAGTACTTC.

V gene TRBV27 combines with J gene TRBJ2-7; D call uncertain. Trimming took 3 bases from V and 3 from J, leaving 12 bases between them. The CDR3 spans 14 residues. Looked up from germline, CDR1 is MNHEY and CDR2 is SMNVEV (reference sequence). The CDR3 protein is CASSFGLFYYEQYF. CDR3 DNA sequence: TGTGCCAGCAGTTTCGGTCTGTTTTACTACGAGCAGTACTTC.

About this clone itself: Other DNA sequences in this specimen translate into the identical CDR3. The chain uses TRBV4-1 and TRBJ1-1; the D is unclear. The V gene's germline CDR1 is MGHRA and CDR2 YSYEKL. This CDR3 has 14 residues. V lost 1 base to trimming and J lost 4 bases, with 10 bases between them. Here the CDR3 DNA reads TGCGCCAGCAGCCAAGGACTGGGTGGCACTGAAGCTTTCTTT. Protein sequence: CASSQGLGGTEAFF.

CDR3 sequence (DNA): TGTGCCAGCAGTTGGCCTGGAGAGCAGTACTTC. Its protein product is CASSWPGEQYF. V and J are TRBV6-1 and TRBJ2-7, with D unresolved. The germline V gene has CDR1 MNHNS and CDR2 SASEGT. The CDR3 loop spans 11 amino acids. The V end lost 5 bases, the J end lost 7 bases, and 9 bases lay between the germline ends.

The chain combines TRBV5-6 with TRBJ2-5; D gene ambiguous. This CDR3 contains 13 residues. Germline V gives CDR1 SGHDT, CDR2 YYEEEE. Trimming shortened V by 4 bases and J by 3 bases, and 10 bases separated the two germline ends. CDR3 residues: CASSPRRKETQYF. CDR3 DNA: TGTGCCAGCAGCCCACGCAGAAAAGAGACCCAGTACTTC.

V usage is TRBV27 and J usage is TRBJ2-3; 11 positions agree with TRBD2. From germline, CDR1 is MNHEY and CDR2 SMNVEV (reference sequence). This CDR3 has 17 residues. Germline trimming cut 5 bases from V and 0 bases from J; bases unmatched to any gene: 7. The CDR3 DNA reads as TGTGCCAGCAGTCTACTGAGACTAGCGGGGAGCACAGATACGCAGTATTTT. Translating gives CASSLLRLAGSTDTQYF.

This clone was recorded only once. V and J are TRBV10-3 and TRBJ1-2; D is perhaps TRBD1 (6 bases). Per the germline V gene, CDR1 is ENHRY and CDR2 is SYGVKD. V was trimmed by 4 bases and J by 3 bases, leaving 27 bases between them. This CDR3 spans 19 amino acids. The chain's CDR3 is CAISGPGPKPDSGDYGYTF. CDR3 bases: TGTGCCATCAGTGGTCCCGGACCGAAGCCTGACTCAGGGGACTATGGCTACACCTTC.

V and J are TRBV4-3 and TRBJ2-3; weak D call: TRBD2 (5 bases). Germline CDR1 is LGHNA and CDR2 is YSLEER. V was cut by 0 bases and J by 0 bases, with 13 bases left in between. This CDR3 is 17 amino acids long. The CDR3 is CASSQDRRQFSTDTQYF. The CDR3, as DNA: TGCGCCAGCAGCCAAGATCGGAGGCAGTTCAGCACAGATACGCAGTATTTT.

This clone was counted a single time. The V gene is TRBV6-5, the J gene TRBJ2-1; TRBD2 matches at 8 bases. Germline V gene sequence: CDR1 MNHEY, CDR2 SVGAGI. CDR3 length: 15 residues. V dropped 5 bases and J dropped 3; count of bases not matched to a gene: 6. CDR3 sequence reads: CASSKTSDIYNEQFF. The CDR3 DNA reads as TGTGCCAGCAGTAAGACTAGCGATATCTACAATGAGCAGTTCTTC.

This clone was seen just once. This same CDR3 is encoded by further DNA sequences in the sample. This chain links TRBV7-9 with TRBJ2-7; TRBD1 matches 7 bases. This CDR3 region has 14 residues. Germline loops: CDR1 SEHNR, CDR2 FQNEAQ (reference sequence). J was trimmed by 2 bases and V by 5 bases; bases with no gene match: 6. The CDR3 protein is CASSPRTGTYEQYF. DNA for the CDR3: TGTGCCAGCAGCCCAAGGACAGGAACCTACGAGCAGTACTTC.

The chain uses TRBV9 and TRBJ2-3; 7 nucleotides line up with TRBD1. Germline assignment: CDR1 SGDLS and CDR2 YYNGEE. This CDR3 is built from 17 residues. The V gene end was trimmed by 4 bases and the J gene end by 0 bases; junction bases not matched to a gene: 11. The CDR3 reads CASSPGTERVSTDTQYF. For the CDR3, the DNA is TGTGCCAGCAGCCCTGGGACAGAGAGAGTTAGCACAGATACGCAGTATTTT.

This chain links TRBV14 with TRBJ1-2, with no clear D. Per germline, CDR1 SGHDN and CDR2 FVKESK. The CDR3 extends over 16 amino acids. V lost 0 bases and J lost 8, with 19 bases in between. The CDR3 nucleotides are TGTGCCAGCAGCCAAGATCTTGTGGGGTCCCCCCGGGGCTACACCTTC. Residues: CASSQDLVGSPRGYTF.

The CDR3 nucleotides are TGTGCCAGCAGTTCTCTTGGGTCCGGTGGCCGAGAAAAACTGTTTTTT. This codes for CASSSLGSGGREKLFF. The genes are TRBV28 and TRBJ1-4; D not resolved. Germline V gene data show CDR1 as MDHEN and CDR2 as SYDVKM. This CDR3 is 16 amino acids long. Deletions cut 4 bases from V and 8 bases from J, with 20 bases between.

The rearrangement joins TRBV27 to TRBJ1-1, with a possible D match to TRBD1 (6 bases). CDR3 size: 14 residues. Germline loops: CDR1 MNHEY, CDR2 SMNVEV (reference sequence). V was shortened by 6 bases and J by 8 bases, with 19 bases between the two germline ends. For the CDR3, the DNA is TGTGCCAGCAGCCCGGGTCAGGGGCCTGAAGAAGCTTTCTTT. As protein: CASSPGQGPEEAFF.

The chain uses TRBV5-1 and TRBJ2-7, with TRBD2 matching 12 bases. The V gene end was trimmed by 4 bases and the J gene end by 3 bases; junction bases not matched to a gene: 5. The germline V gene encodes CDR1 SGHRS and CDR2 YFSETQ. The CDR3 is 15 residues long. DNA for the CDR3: TGCGCCAGCAGCCCGGGACTAGCGGGTCTCTACGAGCAGTACTTC. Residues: CASSPGLAGLYEQYF.

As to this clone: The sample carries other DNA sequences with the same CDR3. CDR3 coding DNA: TGTGCCAGCAGTTTAGACCGCTCCTATGGCTACACCTTC. It codes for CASSLDRSYGYTF. This chain links TRBV28 with TRBJ1-2; no clear D gene. V lost 2 bases and J lost 4, with 8 bases in between. Germline V CDR1 and CDR2: MDHEN, SYDVKM. The length of the CDR3 is 13 residues.

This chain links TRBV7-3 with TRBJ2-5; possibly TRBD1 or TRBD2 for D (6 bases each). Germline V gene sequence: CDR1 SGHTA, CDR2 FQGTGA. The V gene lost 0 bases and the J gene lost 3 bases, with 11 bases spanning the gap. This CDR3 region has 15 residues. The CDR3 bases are TGTGCCAGCAGCTTAACGCCCGGGGGCGAAGAGACCCAGTACTTC. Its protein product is CASSLTPGGEETQYF. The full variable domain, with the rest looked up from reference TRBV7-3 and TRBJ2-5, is GAGVSQTPSNKVTEKGKYVELRCDPISGHTALYWYRQSLGQGPEFLIYFQGTGAADDSGLPNDRFFAVRPEGSVSTLKIQRTERGDSAVYLCASSLTPGGEETQYFGPGTRLLVL.

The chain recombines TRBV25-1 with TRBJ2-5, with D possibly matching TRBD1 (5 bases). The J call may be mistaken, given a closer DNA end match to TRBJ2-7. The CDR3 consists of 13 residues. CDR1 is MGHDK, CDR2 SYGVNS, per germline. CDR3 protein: CASTPAGHDEQYF. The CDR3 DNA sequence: TGTGCCAGCACCCCCGCAGGGCACGACGAGCAGTACTTC.

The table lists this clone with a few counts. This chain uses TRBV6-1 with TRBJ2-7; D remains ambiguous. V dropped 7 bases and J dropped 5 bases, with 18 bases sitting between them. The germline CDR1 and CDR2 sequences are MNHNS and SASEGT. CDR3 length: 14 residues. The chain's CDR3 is CASTGLAIGNEQYF. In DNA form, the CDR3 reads TGTGCCAGCACTGGATTGGCGATTGGGAACGAGCAGTACTTC.

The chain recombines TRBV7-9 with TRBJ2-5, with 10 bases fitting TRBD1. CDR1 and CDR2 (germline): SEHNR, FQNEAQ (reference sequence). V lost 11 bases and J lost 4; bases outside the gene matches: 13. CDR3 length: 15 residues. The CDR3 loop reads CAGGTGDRRAETQYF. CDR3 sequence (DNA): TGTGCCGGCGGGACAGGGGATCGCCGTGCAGAGACCCAGTACTTC.

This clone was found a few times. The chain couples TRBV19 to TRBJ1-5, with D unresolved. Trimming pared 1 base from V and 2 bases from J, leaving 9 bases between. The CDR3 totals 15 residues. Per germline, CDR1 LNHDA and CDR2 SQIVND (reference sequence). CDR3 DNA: TGTGCCAGTAGTATAGGGGCCTTTGGCAATCAGCCCCAGCATTTT. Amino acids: CASSIGAFGNQPQHF.

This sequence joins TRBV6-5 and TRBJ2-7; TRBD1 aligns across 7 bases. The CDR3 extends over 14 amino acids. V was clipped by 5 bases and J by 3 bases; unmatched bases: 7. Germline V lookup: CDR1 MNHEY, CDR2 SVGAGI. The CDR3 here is CASSLDRADYEQYF. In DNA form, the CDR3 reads TGTGCCAGCAGTCTTGACAGGGCTGACTACGAGCAGTACTTC.

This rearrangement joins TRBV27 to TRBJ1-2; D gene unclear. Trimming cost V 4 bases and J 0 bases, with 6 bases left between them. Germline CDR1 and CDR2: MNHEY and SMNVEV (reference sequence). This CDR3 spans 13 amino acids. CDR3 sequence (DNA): TGTGCCAGCAGTTCCATATCTAACTATGGCTACACCTTC. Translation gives CASSSISNYGYTF.

As DNA, the CDR3 is TGCGCCAGCAGCCAAGATTGGGTAGCGGGAGCCCTCAATGAGCAGTTCTTC. Amino acid sequence: CASSQDWVAGALNEQFF. The V gene is TRBV4-1, the J gene TRBJ2-1; TRBD2 agrees at 9 bases. The junction had 9 bases not matched to a gene; V was cut back by 0 bases and J by 6 bases. The germline V gene encodes CDR1 MGHRA and CDR2 YSYEKL. CDR3 length equals 17 residues.

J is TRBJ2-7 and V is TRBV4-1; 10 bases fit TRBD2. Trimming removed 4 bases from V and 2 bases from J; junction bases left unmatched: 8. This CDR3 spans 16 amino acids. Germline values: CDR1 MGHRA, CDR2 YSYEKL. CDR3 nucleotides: TGCGCCAGCAGCCTTTTACTAGCGGGGAGACCCTACGAGCAGTACTTC. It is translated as CASSLLLAGRPYEQYF.